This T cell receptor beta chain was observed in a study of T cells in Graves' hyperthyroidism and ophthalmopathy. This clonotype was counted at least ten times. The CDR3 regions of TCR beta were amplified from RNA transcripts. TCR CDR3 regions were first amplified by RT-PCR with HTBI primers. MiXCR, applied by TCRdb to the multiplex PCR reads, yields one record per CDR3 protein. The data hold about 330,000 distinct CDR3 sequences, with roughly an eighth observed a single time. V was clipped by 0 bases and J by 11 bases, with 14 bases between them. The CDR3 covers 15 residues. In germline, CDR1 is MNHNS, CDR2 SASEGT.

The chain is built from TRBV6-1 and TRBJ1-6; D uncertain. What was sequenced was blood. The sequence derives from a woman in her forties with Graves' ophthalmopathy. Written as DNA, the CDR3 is TGTGCCAGCAGTGAAGCGCTATGGAGGGCGGCACCCCTCCACTTT. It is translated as CASSEALWRAAPLHF.